The rows below give T cell receptor beta chains drawn from one sample of a study of cytomegalovirus exposure and HLA in healthy donors. Method: immunoSEQ multiplex PCR; TCRdb's copy keeps in-frame clones and lacks some. Here the sample spans some 170,000 clones, about two thirds being singletons. The sample was PBMCs. These receptors were obtained from a human donor in good health. Each CDR3 is given with its conserved first and last residue. A D gene is named only where the DNA matches it firmly. The size field is filled for only some rows; it gives once, few, many or a size class.

>TRBD2|many|TRBJ2-7|TRBV7-9
TGTGCCAGCAGCTTAGCGACTAGCGGGGAGCAGTACTTC
CASSLATSGEQYF
>.|once|TRBJ1-2|TRBV4-1
TGCGCCAGCAGCCAAGATAGCGGTTGGGGGGTAAGGGATGGCTACACCTTC
CASSQDSGWGVRDGYTF
>.|.|TRBJ2-2|TRBV7-8
TGTGCCAGCAGCTACCGAGGGTGGGGAGCCGGCACCGGGGAGCTGTTTTTT
CASSYRGWGAGTGELFF
>.|.|TRBJ2-7|TRBV19
TGTGCCAGTAGCGACGATTTGGTGGCGGGTGTGGGGGAGCAGTACTTC
CASSDDLVAGVGEQYF
>.|few|TRBJ2-3|TRBV6-6
TGTGCCAGCAGTTACGAGCTCTCAGATACGCAGTATTTT
CASSYELSDTQYF
>TRBD2|.|TRBJ2-7|TRBV6-1
TGTGCCAGCAGTTCTCCGGGACTAGCGGGGCGCGAGCAGTACTTC
CASSSPGLAGREQYF
>TRBD1|.|TRBJ1-5|TRBV29-1
TGCAGCGTTGTGACAGGGACGAATAATCAGCCCCAGCATTTT
CSVVTGTNNQPQHF
>.|.|TRBJ2-7|TRBV7-6
TGTGCCAGCAGCGAGGGAGGAGGTGGGTACGAGCAGTACTTC
CASSEGGGGYEQYF
>TRBD1|.|TRBJ2-7|TRBV29-1
TGCAGCGTCGAACAGGGGGAATACGAGCAGTACTTC
CSVEQGEYEQYF
>TRBD1|.|TRBJ1-5|TRBV15
TGTGCCACCAGCAGAGACTATACAACAGGGGCCGTCAATCAGCCCCAGCATTTT
CATSRDYTTGAVNQPQHF
>.|few|TRBJ2-3|TRBV9
TGTGCCAGCAGCCCAAGAGCGGGCGTTACAGATACGCAGTATTTT
CASSPRAGVTDTQYF
>TRBD1|.|TRBJ1-5|TRBV5-1
TGCGCCAGCAGCTTGATCGGACAGGCCAATCAGCCCCAGCATTTT
CASSLIGQANQPQHF
>.|few|TRBJ2-1|TRBV4-3
TGCGCCAGCAGCCGACAGAGAACCTCAAGGGGTGAGCAGTTCTTC
CASSRQRTSRGEQFF
>TRBD1|.|TRBJ1-5|TRBV6-1
TGTGCCAGTGGCCGGGACAGGGAAGGTTTTCAGCCCCAGCATTTT
CASGRDREGFQPQHF
>.|.|TRBJ1-6|TRBV5-1
TGCGCCAGCAGCACCGTTGAGGGATCACCCCTCCACTTT
CASSTVEGSPLHF
>.|once|TRBJ1-3|TRBV14
TGTGCCAGCAGACAACAGTTATCTGGAAACACCATATATTTT
CASRQQLSGNTIYF
>.|.|TRBJ2-7|TRBV7-2
TGTGCCAGCAGCTTAGACGCTGGACTCTCGCTCTACGAGCAGTACTTC
CASSLDAGLSLYEQYF
>.|once|TRBJ1-2|TRBV5-6
TGTGCCAGCAGCTTGGGACGGGGAGGCTACACCTTC
CASSLGRGGYTF
>TRBD1|few|TRBJ1-1|TRBV6-4
TGTGCCAGCAGTGAGACAGGGGCTGGCACTGAAGCTTTCTTT
CASSETGAGTEAFF
>.|once|TRBJ1-6|TRBV27
TGTGCCAGCAGTTTCGGCCGGCGGAATTCACCCCTCCACTTT
CASSFGRRNSPLHF
>.|few|TRBJ1-3|TRBV5-1
TGCGCCAGCAGCTTGGGAGGAACCGGAAACACCATATATTTT
CASSLGGTGNTIYF
>.|.|TRBJ1-4|TRBV20-1
TGCAGTGCTAGGGCACCTAGGCAACTGTTTTTT
CSARAPRQLFF